This T cell receptor beta chain was identified during a study of T cell repertoires in cytomegalovirus infection. Study context: Public TCR beta signatures were indicative of both CMV infection and a matching HLA type. Study results and limitations: The study identified carriers of CMV plus the relevant HLA from cumulative public TCR beta family frequency.

Germline V gene lookup returns CDR1 LNHNV and CDR2 YYDKDF (reference sequence). CDR3 length: 13 residues. The V and J ends lost 3 bases and 4 bases respectively, with 8 bases between them. In TCRdb, the reads were re-called with MiXCR into one record per CDR3 protein. The sample lists more than 350,000 distinct CDR3 sequences; under 40% were seen once. Notes on this clonotype: Its cognate antigen is unknown.

The chain combines TRBV15 with TRBJ2-3; no firm D call. The sample comprised PBMCs. This sequence was found in a human donor in good health (CMV status not recorded). Some clones in this sample may be carry-over from other donors' samples. The CDR3 nucleotides are TGTGCCACCAGCAGGAGTAGCTCAGATACGCAGTATTTT. It yields the protein CATSRSSSDTQYF.